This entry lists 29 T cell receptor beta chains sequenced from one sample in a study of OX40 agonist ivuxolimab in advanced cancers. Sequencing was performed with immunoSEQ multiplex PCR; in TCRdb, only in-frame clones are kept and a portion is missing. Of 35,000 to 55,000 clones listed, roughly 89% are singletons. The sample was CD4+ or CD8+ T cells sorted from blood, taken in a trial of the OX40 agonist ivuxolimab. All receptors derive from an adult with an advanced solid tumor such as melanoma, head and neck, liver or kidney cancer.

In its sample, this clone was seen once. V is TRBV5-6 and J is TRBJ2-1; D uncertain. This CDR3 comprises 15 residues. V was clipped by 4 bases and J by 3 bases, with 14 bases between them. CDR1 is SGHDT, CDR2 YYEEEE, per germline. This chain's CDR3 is CASSTGSNSYNEQFF. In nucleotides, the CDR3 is TGTGCCAGCAGCACTGGGTCAAACAGCTACAATGAGCAGTTCTTC.

In DNA, the CDR3 is TGTGCCAGCAGCTTAGTTGGGACTAGCGATGAGCAGTTCTTC. Protein sequence: CASSLVGTSDEQFF. The rearrangement joins TRBV11-3 to TRBJ2-1; 10 bases agree with TRBD2. Unmatched junction bases numbered 2, after V lost 1 base and J lost 8 bases. Germline lookup yields CDR1 SGHNT and CDR2 YENEEA. The CDR3 extends over 14 amino acids.

CDR3 in DNA: TGTGCCAGCAGATCGGATAGCGGGAGACTGAATGAGCAGTTCTTC. This codes for CASRSDSGRLNEQFF. The V and J genes are TRBV6-1 and TRBJ2-1; TRBD2 agrees at 9 bases. This CDR3 is 15 amino acids long. CDR1 is MNHNS and CDR2 is SASEGT in the germline V gene. Trimming removed 6 bases from V and 7 bases from J; junction bases left unmatched: 10.

In DNA, the CDR3 is TGTGCCAGCAGCTCACGCGCGGACAGGGGGCCACCCTACGATGGCTACACCTTC. Translation: CASSSRADRGPPYDGYTF. This sequence joins TRBV7-2 and TRBJ1-2, with TRBD1 matching 11 bases. The CDR3 covers 18 residues. V lost 4 bases, J lost 6 bases, and 16 bases stayed unmatched. From germline, CDR1 is SGHTA and CDR2 FQGNSA.

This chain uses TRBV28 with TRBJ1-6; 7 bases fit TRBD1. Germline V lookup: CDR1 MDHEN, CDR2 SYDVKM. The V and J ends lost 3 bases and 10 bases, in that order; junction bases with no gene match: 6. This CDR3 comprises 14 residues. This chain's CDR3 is CASSFGQVSSPLHF. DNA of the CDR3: TGTGCCAGCAGTTTTGGACAGGTCTCATCACCCCTCCACTTT.

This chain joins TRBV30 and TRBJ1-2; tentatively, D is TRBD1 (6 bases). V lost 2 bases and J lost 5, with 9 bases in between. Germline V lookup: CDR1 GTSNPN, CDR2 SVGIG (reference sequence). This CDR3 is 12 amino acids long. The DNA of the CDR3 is TGTGCCTGGAGTCCAGGGGCTTATGGCTACACCTTC. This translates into CAWSPGAYGYTF.

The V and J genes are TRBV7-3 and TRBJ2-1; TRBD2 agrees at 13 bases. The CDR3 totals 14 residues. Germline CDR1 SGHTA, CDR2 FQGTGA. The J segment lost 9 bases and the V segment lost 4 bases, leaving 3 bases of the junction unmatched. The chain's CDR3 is CASSSWTSGGEQFF. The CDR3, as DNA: TGTGCCAGCAGCTCATGGACTAGCGGGGGTGAGCAGTTCTTC.

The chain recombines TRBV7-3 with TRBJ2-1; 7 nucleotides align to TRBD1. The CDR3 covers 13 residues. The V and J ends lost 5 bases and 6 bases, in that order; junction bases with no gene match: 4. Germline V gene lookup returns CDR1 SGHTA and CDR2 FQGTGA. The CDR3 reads CASSLGTANEQFF. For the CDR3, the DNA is TGTGCCAGCAGCCTAGGGACAGCCAATGAGCAGTTCTTC.

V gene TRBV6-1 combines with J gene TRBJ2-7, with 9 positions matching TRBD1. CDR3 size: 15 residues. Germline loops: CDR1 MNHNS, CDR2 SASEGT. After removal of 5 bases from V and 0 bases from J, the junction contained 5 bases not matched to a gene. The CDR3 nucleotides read TGTGCCAGCAGTCCACAACAGGGGGCCTCCTACGAGCAGTACTTC. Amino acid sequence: CASSPQQGASYEQYF.

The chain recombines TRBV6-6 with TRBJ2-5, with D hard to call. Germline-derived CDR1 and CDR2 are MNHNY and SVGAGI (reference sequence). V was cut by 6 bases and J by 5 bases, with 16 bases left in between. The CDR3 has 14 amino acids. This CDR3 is CASSWSDDSETQYF. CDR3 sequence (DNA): TGTGCCAGCAGCTGGTCCGACGATTCGGAGACCCAGTACTTC.

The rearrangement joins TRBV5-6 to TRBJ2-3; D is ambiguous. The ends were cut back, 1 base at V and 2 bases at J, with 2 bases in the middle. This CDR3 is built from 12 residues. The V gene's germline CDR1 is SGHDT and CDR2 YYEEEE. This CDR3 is CASSLTTDTQYF. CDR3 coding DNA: TGTGCCAGCAGCTTGACCACAGATACGCAGTATTTT.

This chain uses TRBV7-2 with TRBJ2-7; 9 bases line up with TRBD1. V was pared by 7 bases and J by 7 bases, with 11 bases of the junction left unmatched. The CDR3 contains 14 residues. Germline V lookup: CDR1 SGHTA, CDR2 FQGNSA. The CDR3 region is CASTRDRVVEEQYF. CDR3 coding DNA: TGTGCCAGCACGCGGGACAGGGTGGTGGAAGAGCAGTACTTC.

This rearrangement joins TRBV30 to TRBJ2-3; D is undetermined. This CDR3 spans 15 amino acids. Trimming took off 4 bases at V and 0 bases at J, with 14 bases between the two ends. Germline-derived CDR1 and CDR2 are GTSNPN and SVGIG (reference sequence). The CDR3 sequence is CAWTNRYTSTDTQYF. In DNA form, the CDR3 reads TGTGCCTGGACTAACAGATACACTAGCACAGATACGCAGTATTTT.

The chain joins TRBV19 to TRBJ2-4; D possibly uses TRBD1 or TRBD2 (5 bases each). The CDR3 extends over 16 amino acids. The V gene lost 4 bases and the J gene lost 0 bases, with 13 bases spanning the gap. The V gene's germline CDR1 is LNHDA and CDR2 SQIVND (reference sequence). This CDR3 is CASSTPPGRAKNIQYF. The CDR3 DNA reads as TGTGCCAGTAGTACCCCCCCGGGGCGAGCCAAAAACATTCAGTACTTC.

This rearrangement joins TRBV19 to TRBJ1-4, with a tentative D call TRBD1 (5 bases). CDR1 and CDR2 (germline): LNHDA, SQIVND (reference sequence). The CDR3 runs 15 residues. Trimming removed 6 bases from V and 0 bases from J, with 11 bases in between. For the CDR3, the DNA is TGTGCCAGTAGCGACCGGGGGGCAACTAATGAAAAACTGTTTTTT. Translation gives CASSDRGATNEKLFF.

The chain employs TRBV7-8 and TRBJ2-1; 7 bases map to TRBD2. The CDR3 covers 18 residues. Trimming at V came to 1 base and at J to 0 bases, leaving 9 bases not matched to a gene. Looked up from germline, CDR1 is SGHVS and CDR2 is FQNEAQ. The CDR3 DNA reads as TGTGCCAGCAGCTTAGGTTTCAGCGGGATTAGCTCCTACAATGAGCAGTTCTTC. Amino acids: CASSLGFSGISSYNEQFF. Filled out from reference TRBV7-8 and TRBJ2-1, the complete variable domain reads GAGVSQSPRYKVAKRGQDVALRCDPISGHVSLFWYQQALGQGPEFLTYFQNEAQLDKSGLPSDRFFAERPEGSVSTLKIQRTQQEDSAVYLCASSLGFSGISSYNEQFFGPGTRLTVL.

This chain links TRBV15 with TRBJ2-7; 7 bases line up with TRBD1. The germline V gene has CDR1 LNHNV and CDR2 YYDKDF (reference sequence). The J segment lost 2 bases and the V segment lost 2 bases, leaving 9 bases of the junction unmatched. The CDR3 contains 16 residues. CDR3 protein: CATSRLGTDYPYEQYF. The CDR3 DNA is TGTGCCACCAGCAGACTCGGGACAGACTACCCCTACGAGCAGTACTTC.

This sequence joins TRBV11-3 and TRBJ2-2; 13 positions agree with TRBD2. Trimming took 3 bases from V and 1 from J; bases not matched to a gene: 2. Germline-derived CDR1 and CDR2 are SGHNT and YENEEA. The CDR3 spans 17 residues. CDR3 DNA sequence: TGTGCCAGCAGCTTCCGGACTAGCGGGGGGAACACCGGGGAGCTGTTTTTT. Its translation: CASSFRTSGGNTGELFF.

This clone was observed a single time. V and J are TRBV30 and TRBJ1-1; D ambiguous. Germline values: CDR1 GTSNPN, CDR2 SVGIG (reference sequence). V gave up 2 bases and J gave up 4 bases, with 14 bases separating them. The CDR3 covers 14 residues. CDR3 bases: TGTGCCTGGAGTCGCAGTTCTAGGCCCACTGAAGCTTTCTTT. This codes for CAWSRSSRPTEAFF. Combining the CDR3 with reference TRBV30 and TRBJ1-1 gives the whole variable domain SQTIHQWPATLVQPVGSPLSLECTVEGTSNPNLYWYRQAAGRGLQLLFYSVGIGQISSEVPQNLSASRPQDRQFILSSKKLLLSDSGFYLCAWSRSSRPTEAFFGQGTRLTVV.

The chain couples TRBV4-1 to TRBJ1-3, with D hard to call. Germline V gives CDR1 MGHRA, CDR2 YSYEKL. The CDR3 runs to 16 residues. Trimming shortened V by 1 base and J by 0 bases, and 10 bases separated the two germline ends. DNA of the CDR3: TGCGCCAGCAGCCAAGTTGTGTCCAGCTCTGGAAACACCATATATTTT. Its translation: CASSQVVSSSGNTIYF.

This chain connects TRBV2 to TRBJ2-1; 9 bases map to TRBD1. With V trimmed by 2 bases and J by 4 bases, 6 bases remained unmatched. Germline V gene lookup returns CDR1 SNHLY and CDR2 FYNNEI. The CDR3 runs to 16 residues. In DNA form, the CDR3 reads TGTGCCAGCAGTGAATTCGGGGGACAGGGATACAATGAGCAGTTCTTC. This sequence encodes CASSEFGGQGYNEQFF.

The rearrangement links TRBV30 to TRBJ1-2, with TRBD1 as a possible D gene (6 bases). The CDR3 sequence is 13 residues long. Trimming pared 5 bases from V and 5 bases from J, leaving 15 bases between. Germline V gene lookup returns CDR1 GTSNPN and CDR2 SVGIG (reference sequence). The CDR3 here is CAWAEQGRYGYTF. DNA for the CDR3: TGTGCCTGGGCGGAACAGGGAAGGTATGGCTACACCTTC.

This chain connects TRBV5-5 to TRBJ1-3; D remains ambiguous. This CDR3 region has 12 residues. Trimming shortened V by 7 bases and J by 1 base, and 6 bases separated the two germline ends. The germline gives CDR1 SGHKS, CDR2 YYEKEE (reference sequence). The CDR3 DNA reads TGTGCCAGCCGCAGATCTGGAAACACCATATATTTT. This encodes CASRRSGNTIYF.

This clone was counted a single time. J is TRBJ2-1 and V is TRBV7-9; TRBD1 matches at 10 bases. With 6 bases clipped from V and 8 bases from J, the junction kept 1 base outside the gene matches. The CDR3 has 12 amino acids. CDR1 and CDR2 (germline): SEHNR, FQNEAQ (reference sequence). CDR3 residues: CASRGTGDEQFF. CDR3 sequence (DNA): TGTGCCAGCAGAGGGACAGGGGATGAGCAGTTCTTC.

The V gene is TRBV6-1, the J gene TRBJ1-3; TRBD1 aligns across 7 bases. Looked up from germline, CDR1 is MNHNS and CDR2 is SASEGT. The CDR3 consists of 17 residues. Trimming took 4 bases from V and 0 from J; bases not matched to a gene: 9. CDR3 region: CASSGATGYFSGNTIYF. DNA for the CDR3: TGTGCCAGCAGTGGCGCGACAGGGTATTTCTCTGGAAACACCATATATTTT.

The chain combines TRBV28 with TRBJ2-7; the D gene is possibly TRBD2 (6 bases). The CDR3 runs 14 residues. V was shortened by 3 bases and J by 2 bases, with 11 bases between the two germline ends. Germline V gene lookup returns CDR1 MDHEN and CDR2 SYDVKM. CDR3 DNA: TGTGCCAGCAGTTTTCGAGGGGAGGCCTACGAGCAGTACTTC. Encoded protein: CASSFRGEAYEQYF.

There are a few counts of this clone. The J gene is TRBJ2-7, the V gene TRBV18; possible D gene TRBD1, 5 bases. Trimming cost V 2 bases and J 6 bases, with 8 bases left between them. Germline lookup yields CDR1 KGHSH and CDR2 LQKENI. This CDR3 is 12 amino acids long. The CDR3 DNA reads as TGTGCCAGCTCACCAGAAAGGGGCGAGCAGTACTTC. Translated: CASSPERGEQYF.

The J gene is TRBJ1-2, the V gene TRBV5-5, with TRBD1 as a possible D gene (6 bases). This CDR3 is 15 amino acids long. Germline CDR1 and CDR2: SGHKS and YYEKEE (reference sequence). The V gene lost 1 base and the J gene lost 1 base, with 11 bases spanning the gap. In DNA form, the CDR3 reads TGTGCCAGCAGCTTGACAGGGTCGGTTAACTATGGCTACACCTTC. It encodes CASSLTGSVNYGYTF.

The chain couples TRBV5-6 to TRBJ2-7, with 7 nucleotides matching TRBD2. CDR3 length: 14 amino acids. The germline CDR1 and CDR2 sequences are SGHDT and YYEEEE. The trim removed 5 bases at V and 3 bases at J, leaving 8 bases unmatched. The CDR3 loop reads CASSPRGVRYEQYF. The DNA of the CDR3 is TGTGCCAGCAGTCCTCGGGGGGTACGCTACGAGCAGTACTTC.